A selection of T cell receptor beta chains follows, all from one sample in a study of CD8 T cells in Susac syndrome. MiXCR, run by TCRdb on the immunoSEQ multiplex PCR reads, gives a single entry per CDR3 protein. The table has fewer than 65,000 distinct CDR3 sequences, just over 90% seen once. Source material: CD8+ T cells from PBMCs. These receptors originate from a human donor in good health. Both conserved end residues are part of each CDR3. The D gene is left open where the match is weak. Clone size is shown for a subset of rows, as once, few, many or a class of expanded clone.

clone_size d_call j_call v_call cdr3_nt cdr3_aa
once TRBD1 TRBJ2-3 TRBV20-1 TGCAGTGCTAGGGACAGGCTCGACACAGATACGCAGTATTTT CSARDRLDTDTQYF
. TRBD2 TRBJ2-1 TRBV9 TGTGCCAGCAGGCCCGGGACTAGCGGTTACAATGAGCAGTTCTTC CASRPGTSGYNEQFF
. . TRBJ1-1 TRBV5-1 TGCGCCAGCAGCTTGTTACGGATGAACACTGAAGCTTTCTTT CASSLLRMNTEAFF
few . TRBJ2-7 TRBV9 TGTGCCAGCAGCCCCGTGGGAGGACAGGCTTCCTACGAGCAGTACTTC CASSPVGGQASYEQYF
. TRBD2 TRBJ2-1 TRBV7-2 TGTGCCAGCAGCTTAGCGCTGGCGGGGGGGATCAATGAGCAGTTCTTC CASSLALAGGINEQFF
. . TRBJ2-7 TRBV6-5 TGTGCCAGCAGTTACGAGCCATCCGGTCTATACGAGCAGTACTTC CASSYEPSGLYEQYF
once . TRBJ2-2 TRBV4-1 TGCGCCAGCAGCCACAGGGTCGACACCGGGGAGCTGTTTTTT CASSHRVDTGELFF
. . TRBJ2-7 TRBV9 TGTGCCAGCAGCGCAGGGGCCATCGGGTACGAGCAGTACTTC CASSAGAIGYEQYF
. . TRBJ2-7 TRBV30 TGTGCCTGGAGCGCGGGGATCGACGGCTACGAGCAGTACTTC CAWSAGIDGYEQYF
. . TRBJ1-5 TRBV6-6 TGTGCCAGCAAAGTGACCAACAATCAGCCCCAGCATTTT CASKVTNNQPQHF
. TRBD1 TRBJ2-2 TRBV10-3 TGTGCCATCAGTGAGTCCGGGACAGGGCCCACCGGGGAGCTGTTTTTT CAISESGTGPTGELFF
. . TRBJ2-7 TRBV7-9 TGTGCCAGCAGATCTGGAGGCGAGCAGTACTTC CASRSGGEQYF
once . TRBJ1-5 TRBV4-1 TGCGCCAGCAGCCAAGAAGGGGATAGCAATCAGCCCCAGCATTTT CASSQEGDSNQPQHF
. . TRBJ2-5 TRBV12-3/TRBV12-4 TGTGCCAGCAGTTTATCCTTCGTGTGGGAAGAGACCCAGTACTTC CASSLSFVWEETQYF
. . TRBJ1-1 TRBV30 . CAWSFGSGELKAFF
. TRBD2 TRBJ2-1 TRBV12-3/TRBV12-4 TGTGCCAGCAGCGCCCTAGGAGGGACTAGCGGGGGACGTTACAATGAGCAGTTCTTC CASSALGGTSGGRYNEQFF
. TRBD1 TRBJ1-4 TRBV5-6 TGTGCCAGCAGCTACGGAAACAGGGGAGAGAATGAAAAACTGTTTTTT CASSYGNRGENEKLFF
. . TRBJ2-7 TRBV4-3 TGCGCCAGCAGCCAAGAAAGAGGGGTTCTGACCTACGAGCAGTACTTC CASSQERGVLTYEQYF
. TRBD2 TRBJ2-3 TRBV20-1 TGCAGTTCCTGGAGTAGCGGGGATAGCACAGATACGCAGTATTTT CSSWSSGDSTDTQYF
. . TRBJ2-1 TRBV6-5 TGTGCCAGCAGCCCCGGGACTGAGGGAGTCGATGAGCAGTTCTTC CASSPGTEGVDEQFF
. . TRBJ2-1 TRBV1 TGCACCAGCAGCCAGGACAGGGACAATGAGCAGTTCTTC CTSSQDRDNEQFF
. . TRBJ2-2 TRBV5-4 TGTGCCAGCAGCTTTACGTTACGTGGAGGGAAGCCCGGGGAGCTGTTTTTT CASSFTLRGGKPGELFF
. TRBD1 TRBJ2-7 TRBV20-1 TGCAGTGCTTGGGACAGGTTAAACTCCTACGAGCAGTACTTC CSAWDRLNSYEQYF
. . TRBJ1-2 TRBV6-1 TGTGCCAGCACAAACATCCAAACAGGTCTGGGGTCTGGCTACACCTTC CASTNIQTGLGSGYTF
. . TRBJ1-5 TRBV12-3/TRBV12-4 TGTGCCAGCAGTTGGGGGGACTTGAATCAGCCCCAGCATTTT CASSWGDLNQPQHF
. . TRBJ2-7 TRBV11-2 TGTGCCAGCAGCTTACGAGGCAACTACGAGCAGTACTTC CASSLRGNYEQYF
. . TRBJ2-7 TRBV11-2 TGTGCCAGCAGCAGATCTTCCAGCCACGAGCAGTACTTC CASSRSSSHEQYF
. . TRBJ2-1 TRBV9 TGTGCCAGCAGCGTAGATAGCAGCTACAATGAGCAGTTCTTC CASSVDSSYNEQFF
. TRBD1 TRBJ1-4 TRBV13 TGTGCCAGCAGCGCCTACGGGACAGGGGGGGAAAAACTGTTTTTT CASSAYGTGGEKLFF
once . TRBJ1-5 TRBV6-5 TGTGCCAGCACCCCCAGAGCAGGTTTCGATCAGCCCCAGCATTTT CASTPRAGFDQPQHF
few . TRBJ2-5 TRBV20-1 TGCAGTGCTAGAGATTATTGGGAGACCCAGTACTTC CSARDYWETQYF
once . TRBJ1-1 TRBV5-4 TGTGCCAGCAGCCCCCCGGGACTCCTGAACACTGAAGCTTTCTTT CASSPPGLLNTEAFF
. TRBD1 TRBJ2-5 TRBV7-9 TGTGCCAGCAGCCCCCGGTGGGGGACAGGGGGCCGAGAGACCCAGTACTTC CASSPRWGTGGRETQYF
once . TRBJ2-7 TRBV7-2 TGTGCCAGCAGCCCGGGGGACAGCCTCTACGAGCAGTACTTC CASSPGDSLYEQYF